This T cell receptor (beta chain) was identified in a study of shared clonotypes between healthy human individuals. Turning to the study itself: Donors had three CD4 naive, three CD4 memory, two CD8 naive and one CD8 memory plate apiece. Study-level findings and limits: When compared with the clonotypes that were shared by all four sorted-subset donors, the non-shared clonotypes turned out to have lower generation probabilities.

Assay used: immunoSEQ multiplex PCR; TCRdb lists only in-frame clones, some missing. The sample yields 500,000 to 700,000 clones, 85% to 95% seen once. This CDR3 is 15 amino acids long. Trimming took 6 bases from V and 0 from J; bases not matched to a gene: 5. The V gene's germline CDR1 is MDHEN and CDR2 SYDVKM. Concerning this clone itself: Its antigen remains unidentified.

Naive CD8 cells comprised CD45RO-negative, CCR7-positively selected cells, excluding terminally differentiated effector memory CD45RA+ cells. Donation came from healthy HIV-negative adults that had no recent acute infections or vaccinations. The sequence was collected from a woman in her 30s in good health. The sequencing sample was made of naive CD8+ T cells sorted from blood. V is TRBV28 and J is TRBJ2-5; TRBD2 matches 9 bases. The CDR3 bases are TGTGCCAGCAGCAGTAGCGGGAGATACCAAGAGACCCAGTACTTC. Protein sequence: CASSSSGRYQETQYF.